The TCR beta chain described here comes from a study of cytomegalovirus exposure and HLA in healthy donors. Whole-study findings and limits: Most TCR beta V segments were productive about 90% or about 30% of the time in an earlier analysis.

Germline CDR1 MGHRA, CDR2 YSYEKL. This CDR3 region has 16 residues. With 4 bases clipped from V and 3 bases from J, the junction kept 7 bases outside the gene matches. This PCR relied on a set of 60 Vbeta primers and 13 Jbeta primers. The protocol was immunoSEQ multiplex PCR, while the TCRdb copy is restricted to in-frame clones and leaves out a portion. Of 150,000 to 200,000 clones listed, 80% to 85% are singletons. About this clone itself: Its antigen is undetermined.

Sequencing used PBMCs. The chain is built from TRBV4-1 and TRBJ2-3, with 10 bases matching TRBD1. The receptor was isolated from a woman aged 25-40 years in good health and CMV-seronegative. This CDR3 reads CASSRKGQGMTDTQYF. CDR3 in DNA: TGCGCCAGCAGCCGAAAGGGACAGGGGATGACAGATACGCAGTATTTT.